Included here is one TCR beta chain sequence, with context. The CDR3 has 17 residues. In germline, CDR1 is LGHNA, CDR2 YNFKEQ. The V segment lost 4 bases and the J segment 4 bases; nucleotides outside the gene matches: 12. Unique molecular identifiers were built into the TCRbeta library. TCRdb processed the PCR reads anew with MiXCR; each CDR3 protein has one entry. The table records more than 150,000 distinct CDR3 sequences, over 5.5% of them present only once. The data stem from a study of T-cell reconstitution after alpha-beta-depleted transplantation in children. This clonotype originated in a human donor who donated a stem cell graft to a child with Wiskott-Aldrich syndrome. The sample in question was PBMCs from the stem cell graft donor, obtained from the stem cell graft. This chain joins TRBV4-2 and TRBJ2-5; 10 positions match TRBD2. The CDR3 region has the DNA TGTGCCAGCAGCCCGGGTGGTAGCGGGAGGTATTTAGAGACCCAGTACTTC. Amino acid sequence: CASSPGGSGRYLETQYF.